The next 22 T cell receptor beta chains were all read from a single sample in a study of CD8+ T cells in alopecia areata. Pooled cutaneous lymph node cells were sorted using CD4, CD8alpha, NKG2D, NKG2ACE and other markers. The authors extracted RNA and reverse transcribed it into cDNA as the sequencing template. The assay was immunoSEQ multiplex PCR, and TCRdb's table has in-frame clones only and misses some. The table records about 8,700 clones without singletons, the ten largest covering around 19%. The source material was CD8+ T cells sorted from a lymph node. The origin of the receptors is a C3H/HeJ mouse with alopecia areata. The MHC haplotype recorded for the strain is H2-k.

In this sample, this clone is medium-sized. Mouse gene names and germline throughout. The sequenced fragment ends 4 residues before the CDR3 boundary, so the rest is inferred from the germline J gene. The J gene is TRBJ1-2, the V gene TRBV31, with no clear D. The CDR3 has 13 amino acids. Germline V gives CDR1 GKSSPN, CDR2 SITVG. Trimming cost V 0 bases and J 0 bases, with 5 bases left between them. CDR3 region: CAWSLTTNSDYTF. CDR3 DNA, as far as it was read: TGTGCCTGGAGTCTAACAACAAACTCC.

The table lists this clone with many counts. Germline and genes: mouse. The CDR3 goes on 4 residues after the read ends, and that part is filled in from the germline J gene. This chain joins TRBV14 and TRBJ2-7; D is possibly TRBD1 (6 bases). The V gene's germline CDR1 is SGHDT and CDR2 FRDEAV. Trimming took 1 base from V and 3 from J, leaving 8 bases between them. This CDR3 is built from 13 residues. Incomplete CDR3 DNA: TGTGCCAGCAGTTTCCGGGACAACTAT. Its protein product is CASSFRDNY. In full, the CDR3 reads CASSFRDNYEQYF.

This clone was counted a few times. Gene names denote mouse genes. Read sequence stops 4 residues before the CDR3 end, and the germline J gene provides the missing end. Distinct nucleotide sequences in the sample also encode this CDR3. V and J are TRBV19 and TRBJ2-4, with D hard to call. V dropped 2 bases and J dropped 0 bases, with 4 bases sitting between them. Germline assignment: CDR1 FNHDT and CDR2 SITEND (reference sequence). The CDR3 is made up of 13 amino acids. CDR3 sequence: CASSMGSQNTLYF. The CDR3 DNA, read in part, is TGTGCCAGCAGTATGGGTAGTCAAAAC. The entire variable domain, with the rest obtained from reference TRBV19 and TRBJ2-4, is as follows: GGIITQTPKFLIGQEGQKLTLKCQQNFNHDTMYWYRQDSGKGLRLIYYSITENDLQKGDLSEGYDASREKKSSFSLTVTSAQKNEMAVFLCASSMGSQNTLYFGAGTRLSVL.

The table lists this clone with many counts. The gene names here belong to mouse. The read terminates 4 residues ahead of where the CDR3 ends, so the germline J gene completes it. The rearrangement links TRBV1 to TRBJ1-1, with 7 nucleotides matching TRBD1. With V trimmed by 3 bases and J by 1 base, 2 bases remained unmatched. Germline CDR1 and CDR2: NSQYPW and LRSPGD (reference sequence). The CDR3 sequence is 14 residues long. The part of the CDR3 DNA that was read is TGCACCTGCAGTGCCGGGACAGCGAACACA. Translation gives CTCSAGTANT. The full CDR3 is CTCSAGTANTEVFF.

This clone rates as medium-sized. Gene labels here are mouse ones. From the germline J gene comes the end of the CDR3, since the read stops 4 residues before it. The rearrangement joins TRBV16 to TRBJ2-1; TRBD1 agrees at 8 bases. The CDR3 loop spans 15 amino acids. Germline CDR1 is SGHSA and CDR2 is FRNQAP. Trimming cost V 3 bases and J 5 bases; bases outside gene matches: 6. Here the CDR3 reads CASSFWTGIHAEQFF. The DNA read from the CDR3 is TGTGCAAGCAGCTTCTGGACAGGGATCCATGCT.

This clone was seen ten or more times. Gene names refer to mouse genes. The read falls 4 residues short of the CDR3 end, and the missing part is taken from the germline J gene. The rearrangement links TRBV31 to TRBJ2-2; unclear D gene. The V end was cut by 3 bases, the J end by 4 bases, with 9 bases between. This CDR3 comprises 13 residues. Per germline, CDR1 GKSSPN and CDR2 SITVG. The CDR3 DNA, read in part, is TGTGCCTGGAGACAGTCAAGCACCGGG. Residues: CAWRQSSTG. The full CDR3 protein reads CAWRQSSTGQLYF.

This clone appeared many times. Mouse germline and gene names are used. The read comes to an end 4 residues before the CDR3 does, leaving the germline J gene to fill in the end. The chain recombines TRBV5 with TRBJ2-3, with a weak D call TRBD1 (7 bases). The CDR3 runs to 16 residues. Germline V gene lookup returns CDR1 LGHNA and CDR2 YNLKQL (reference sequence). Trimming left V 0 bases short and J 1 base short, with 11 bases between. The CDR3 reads CASSQDGGGGAETLYF. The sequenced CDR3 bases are TGTGCCAGCAGCCAAGATGGAGGGGGCGGTGCAGAA.

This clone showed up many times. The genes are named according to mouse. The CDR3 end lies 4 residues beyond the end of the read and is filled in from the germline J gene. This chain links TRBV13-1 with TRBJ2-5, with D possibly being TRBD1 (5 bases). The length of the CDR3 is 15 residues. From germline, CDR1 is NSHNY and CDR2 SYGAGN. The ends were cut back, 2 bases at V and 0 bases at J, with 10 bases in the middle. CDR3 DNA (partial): TGTGCCAGCAGTGAAGAGGGGTTTAACCAAGAC. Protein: CASSEEGFNQD. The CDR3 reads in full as CASSEEGFNQDTQYF.

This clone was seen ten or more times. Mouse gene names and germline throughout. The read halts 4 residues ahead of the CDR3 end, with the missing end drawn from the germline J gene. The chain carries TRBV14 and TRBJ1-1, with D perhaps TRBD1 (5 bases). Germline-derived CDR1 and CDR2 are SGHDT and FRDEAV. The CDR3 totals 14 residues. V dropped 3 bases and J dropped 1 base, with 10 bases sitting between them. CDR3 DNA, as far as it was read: TGTGCCAGCAGTTCCGGGCAGGGAAACACA. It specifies CASSSGQGNT. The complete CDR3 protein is CASSSGQGNTEVFF. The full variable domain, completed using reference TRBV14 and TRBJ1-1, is EAGVTQSPRYAVLQEGQAVSFWCDPISGHDTLYWYQQPRDQGPQLLVYFRDEAVIDNSQLPSDRFSAVRPKGTNSTLKIQSAKQGDTATYLCASSSGQGNTEVFFGKGTRLTVV.

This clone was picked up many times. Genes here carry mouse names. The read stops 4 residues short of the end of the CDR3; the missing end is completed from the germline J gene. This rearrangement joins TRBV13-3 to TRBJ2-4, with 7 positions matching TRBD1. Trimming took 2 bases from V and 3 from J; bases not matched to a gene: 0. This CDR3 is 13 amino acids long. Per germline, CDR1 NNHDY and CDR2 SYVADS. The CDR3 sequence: CASSDRGQNTLYF. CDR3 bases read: TGTGCCAGCAGTGACAGGGGGCAAAAC.

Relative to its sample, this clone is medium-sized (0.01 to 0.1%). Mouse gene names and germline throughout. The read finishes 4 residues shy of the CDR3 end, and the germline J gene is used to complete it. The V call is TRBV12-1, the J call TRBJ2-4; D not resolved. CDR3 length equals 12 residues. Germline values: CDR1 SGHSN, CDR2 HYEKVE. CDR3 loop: CASSLERNTLYF. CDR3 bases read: TGTGCCAGCTCTCTCGAAAGGAAC.

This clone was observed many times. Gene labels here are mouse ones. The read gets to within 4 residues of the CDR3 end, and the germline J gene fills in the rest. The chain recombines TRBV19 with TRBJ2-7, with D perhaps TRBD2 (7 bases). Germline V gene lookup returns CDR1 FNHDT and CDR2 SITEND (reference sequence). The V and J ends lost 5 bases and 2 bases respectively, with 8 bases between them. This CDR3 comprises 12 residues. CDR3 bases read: TGTGCCAGCAGCTGGGGGCCCTAT. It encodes CASSWGPY. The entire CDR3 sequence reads CASSWGPYEQYF.

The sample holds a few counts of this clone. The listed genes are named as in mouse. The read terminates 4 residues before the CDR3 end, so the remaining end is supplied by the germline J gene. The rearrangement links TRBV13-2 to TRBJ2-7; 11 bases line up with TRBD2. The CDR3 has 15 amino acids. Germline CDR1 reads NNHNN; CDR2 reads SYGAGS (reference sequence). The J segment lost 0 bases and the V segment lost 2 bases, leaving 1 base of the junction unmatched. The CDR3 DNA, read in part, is TGTGCCAGCGGTGAGGACTGGGGGGACTCCTAT. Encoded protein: CASGEDWGDSY. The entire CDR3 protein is CASGEDWGDSYEQYF.

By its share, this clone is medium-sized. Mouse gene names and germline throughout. The CDR3 sequence is CASRDREGTEVFF. Partial CDR3 DNA: TGTGCCAGCAGGGACAGGGAAGGCACA. The V call is TRBV13-1, the J call TRBJ1-1; TRBD1 matches 8 bases. The sequence runs out 4 residues before the end of the CDR3; the remainder is reconstructed from the germline J gene. Germline CDR1 reads NSHNY; CDR2 reads SYGAGN. Trimming removed 5 bases from V and 4 bases from J; junction bases left unmatched: 4. The CDR3 has 13 amino acids.

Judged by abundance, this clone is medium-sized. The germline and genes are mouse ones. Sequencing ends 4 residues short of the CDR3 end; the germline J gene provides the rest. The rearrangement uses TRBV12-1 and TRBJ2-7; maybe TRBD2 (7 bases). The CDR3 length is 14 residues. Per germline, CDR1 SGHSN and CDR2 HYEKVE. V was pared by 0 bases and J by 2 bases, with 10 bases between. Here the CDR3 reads CASSLEGGTYEQYF. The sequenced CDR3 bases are TGTGCCAGCTCTCTCGAGGGGGGGACCTAT.

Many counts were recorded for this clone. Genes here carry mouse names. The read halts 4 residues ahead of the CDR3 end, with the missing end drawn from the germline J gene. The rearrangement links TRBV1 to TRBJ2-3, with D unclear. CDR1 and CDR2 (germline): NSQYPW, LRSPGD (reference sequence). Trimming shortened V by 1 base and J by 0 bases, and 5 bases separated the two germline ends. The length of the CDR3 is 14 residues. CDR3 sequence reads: CTCSAAQSAETLYF. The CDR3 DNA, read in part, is TGCACCTGCAGTGCAGCACAGAGTGCAGAA.

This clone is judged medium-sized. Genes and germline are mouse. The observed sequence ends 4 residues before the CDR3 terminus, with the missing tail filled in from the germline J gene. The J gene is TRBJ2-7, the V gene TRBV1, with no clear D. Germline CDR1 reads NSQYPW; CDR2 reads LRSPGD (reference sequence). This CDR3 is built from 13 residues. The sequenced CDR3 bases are TGCACCTGCAGTGCAGAGGGGAGGAAT. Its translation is CTCSAEGRN. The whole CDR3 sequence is CTCSAEGRNEQYF.

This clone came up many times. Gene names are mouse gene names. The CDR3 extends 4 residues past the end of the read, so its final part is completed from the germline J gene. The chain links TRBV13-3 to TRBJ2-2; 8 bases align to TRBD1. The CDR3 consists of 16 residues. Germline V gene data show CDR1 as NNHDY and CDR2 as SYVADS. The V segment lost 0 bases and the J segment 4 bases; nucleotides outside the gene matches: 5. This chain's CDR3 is CASSDAGTGPTGQLYF. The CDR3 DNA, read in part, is TGTGCCAGCAGTGATGCAGGGACAGGCCCCACCGGG.

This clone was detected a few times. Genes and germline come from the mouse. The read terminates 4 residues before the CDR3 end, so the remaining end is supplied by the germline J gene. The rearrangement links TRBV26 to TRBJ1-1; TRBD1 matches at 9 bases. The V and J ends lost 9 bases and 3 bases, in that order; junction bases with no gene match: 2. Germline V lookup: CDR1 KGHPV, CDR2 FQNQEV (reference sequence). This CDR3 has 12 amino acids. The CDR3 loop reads CARQGADTEVFF. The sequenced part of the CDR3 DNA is TGTGCCAGACAGGGGGCGGACACA.

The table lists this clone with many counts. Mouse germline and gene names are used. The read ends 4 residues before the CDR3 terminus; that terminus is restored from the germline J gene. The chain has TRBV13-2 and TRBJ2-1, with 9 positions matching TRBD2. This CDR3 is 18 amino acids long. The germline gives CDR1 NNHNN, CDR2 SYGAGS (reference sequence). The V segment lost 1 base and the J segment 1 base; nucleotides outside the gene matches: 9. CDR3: CASGDWWGGAGNYAEQFF. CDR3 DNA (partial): TGTGCCAGCGGTGATTGGTGGGGGGGCGCGGGGAACTATGCT.

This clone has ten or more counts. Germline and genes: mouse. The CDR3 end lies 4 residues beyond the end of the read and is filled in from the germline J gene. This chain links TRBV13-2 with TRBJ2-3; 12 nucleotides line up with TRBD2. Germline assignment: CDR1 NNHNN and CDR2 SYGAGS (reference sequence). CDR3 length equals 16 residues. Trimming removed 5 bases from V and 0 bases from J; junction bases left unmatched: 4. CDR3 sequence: CASGEDWGGSAETLYF. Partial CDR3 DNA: TGTGCCAGCGGGGAGGACTGGGGGGGTAGTGCAGAA.

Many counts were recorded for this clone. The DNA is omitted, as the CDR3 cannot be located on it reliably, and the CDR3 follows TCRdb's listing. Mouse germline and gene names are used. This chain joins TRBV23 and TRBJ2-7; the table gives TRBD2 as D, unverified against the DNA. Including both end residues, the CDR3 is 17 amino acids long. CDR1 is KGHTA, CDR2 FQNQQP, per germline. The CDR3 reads CAPAVNLDWGSSYEQYF.